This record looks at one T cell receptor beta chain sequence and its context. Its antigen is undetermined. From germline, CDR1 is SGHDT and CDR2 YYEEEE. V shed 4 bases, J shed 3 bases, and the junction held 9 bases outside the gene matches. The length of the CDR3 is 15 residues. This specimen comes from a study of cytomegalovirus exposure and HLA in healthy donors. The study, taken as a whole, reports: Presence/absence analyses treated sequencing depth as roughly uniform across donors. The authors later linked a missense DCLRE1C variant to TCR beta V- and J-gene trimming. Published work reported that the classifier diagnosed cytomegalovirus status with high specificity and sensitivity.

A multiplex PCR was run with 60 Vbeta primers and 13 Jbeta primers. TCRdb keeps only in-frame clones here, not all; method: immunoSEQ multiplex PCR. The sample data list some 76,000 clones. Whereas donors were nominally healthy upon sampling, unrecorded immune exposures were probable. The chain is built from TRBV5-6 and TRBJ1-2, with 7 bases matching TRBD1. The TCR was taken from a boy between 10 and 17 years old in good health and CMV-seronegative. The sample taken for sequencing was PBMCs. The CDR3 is CASSLYRGPDYGYTF. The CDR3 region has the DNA TGTGCCAGCAGCCTTTACAGGGGCCCCGACTATGGCTACACCTTC.